This T cell receptor beta chain emerged from a study of cytomegalovirus exposure and HLA in healthy donors. General study points: In a later analysis, parvovirus B19, influenza, CMV and Epstein-Barr virus appeared linked to several top co-occurrence clusters.

With regard to this clone: Its antigen remains unidentified.

Per the germline V gene, CDR1 is MGHRA and CDR2 is YSYEKL. The CDR3 runs 17 residues. Losses at the gene ends were 3 bases for V and 0 bases for J; bases not matched to a gene: 7. The primer mix had 60 Vbeta and 13 Jbeta primers. Sequenced by immunoSEQ multiplex PCR; TCRdb stores in-frame clones only, minus some. The sample carries about 190,000 clones, more than 70% recorded once. The sequence was obtained from a woman between 35 and 50 years old in good health and CMV-seronegative. Sequencing was done on a sample of PBMCs. The chain employs TRBV4-1 and TRBJ1-2, with 10 positions matching TRBD1. CDR3 DNA: TGCGCCAGCAGCCACCGCGCGGGACAGGGGACTAACTATGGCTACACCTTC. It yields the protein CASSHRAGQGTNYGYTF.